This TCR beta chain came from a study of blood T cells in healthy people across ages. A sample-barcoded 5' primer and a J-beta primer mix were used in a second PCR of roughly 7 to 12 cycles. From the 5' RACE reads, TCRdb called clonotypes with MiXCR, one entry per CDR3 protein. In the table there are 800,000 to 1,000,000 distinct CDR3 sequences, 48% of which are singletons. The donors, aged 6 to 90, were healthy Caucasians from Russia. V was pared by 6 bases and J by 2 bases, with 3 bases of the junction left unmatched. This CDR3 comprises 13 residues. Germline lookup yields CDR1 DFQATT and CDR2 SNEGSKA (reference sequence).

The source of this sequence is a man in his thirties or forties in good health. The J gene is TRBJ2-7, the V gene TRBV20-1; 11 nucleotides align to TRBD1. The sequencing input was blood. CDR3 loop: CSAGQGETYEQYF. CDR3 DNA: TGCAGTGCGGGACAGGGGGAGACCTACGAGCAGTACTTC.